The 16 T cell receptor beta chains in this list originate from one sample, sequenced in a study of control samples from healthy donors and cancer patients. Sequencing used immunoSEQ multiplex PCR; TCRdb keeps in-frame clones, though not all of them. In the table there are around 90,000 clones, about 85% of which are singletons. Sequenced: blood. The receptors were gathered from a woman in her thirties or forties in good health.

CDR3 nucleotides: TGTGCCACCAGTGATCACCCGGGCGACGGCGCGTACGAGCAGTACTTC. Translation: CATSDHPGDGAYEQYF. This chain connects TRBV24-1 to TRBJ2-7; no clear D gene. The V and J ends lost 3 bases and 4 bases respectively, with 18 bases between them. This CDR3 has 16 residues. Germline values: CDR1 KGHDR, CDR2 SFDVKD.

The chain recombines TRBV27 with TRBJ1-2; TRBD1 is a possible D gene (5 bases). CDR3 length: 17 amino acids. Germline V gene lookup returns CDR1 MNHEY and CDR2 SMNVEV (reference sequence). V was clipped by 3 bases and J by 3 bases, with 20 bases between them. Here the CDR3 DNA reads TGTGCCAGCAGTTTCTACCGGACAATCCAGGGCGACTATGGCTACACCTTC. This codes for CASSFYRTIQGDYGYTF.

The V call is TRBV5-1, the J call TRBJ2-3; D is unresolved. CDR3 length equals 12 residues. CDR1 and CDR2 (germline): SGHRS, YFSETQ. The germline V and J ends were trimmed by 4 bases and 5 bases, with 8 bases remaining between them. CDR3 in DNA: TGCGCCAGCAGCGAAGAAGGAGATACGCAGTATTTT. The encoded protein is CASSEEGDTQYF.

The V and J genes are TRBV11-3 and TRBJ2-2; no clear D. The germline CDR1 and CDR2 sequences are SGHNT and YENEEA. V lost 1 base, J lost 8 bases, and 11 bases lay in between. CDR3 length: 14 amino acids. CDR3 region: CASSLAPARGELFF. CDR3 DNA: TGTGCCAGCAGCTTAGCCCCGGCGAGAGGGGAGCTGTTTTTT.

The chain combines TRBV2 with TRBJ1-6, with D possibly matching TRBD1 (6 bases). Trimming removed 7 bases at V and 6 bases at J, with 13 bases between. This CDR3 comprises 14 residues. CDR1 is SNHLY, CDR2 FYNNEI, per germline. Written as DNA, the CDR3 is TGTGCCAGCAACAGGGAGAGGCCTAATTCACCCCTCCACTTT. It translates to CASNRERPNSPLHF.

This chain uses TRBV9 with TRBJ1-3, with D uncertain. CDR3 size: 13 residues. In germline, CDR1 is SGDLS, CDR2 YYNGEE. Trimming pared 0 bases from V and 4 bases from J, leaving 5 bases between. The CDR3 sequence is CASSVGQGNTIYF. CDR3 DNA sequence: TGTGCCAGCAGCGTAGGGCAGGGAAACACCATATATTTT. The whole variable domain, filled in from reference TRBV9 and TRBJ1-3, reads DSGVTQTPKHLITATGQRVTLRCSPRSGDLSVYWYQQSLDQGLQFLIQYYNGEERAKGNILERFSAQQFPDLHSELNLSSLELGDSALYFCASSVGQGNTIYFGEGSWLTVV.

As DNA, the CDR3 is TGTGCCAGCAGCGCTCCGGGACTCCCGGTGTCTGAAGCTTTCTTT. Residues: CASSAPGLPVSEAFF. The gene calls are TRBV9 and TRBJ1-1; a possible D gene is TRBD1 (5 bases). The germline V and J ends were trimmed by 3 bases and 6 bases, with 18 bases remaining between them. This CDR3 spans 15 amino acids. The germline gives CDR1 SGDLS, CDR2 YYNGEE.

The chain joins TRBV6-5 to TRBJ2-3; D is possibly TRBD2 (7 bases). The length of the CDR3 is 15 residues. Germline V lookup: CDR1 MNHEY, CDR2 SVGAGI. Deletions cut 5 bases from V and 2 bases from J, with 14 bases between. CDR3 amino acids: CASSRGAGHTDTQYF. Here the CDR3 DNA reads TGTGCCAGCAGTCGGGGGGCAGGGCACACAGATACGCAGTATTTT.

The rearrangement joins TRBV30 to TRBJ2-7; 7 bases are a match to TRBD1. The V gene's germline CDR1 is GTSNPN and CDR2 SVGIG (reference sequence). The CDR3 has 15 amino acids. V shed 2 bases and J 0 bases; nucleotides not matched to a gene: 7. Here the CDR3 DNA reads TGTGCCTGGAGTATTGGGGGACAGATCTCCTACGAGCAGTACTTC. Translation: CAWSIGGQISYEQYF.

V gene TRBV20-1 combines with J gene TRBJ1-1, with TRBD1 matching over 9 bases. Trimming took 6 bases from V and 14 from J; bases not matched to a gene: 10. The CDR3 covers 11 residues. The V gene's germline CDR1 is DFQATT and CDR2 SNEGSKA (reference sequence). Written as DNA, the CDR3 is TGCAGTGCCACTCGGACAGGGGTGAAATTCTTT. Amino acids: CSATRTGVKFF.

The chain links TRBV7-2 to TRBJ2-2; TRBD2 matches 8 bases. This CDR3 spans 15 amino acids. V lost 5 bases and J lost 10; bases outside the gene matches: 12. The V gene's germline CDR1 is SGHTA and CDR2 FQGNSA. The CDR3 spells CASSPRFTGGEELFF. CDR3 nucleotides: TGTGCCAGCAGCCCCCGGTTCACGGGGGGGGAGGAGCTGTTTTTT.

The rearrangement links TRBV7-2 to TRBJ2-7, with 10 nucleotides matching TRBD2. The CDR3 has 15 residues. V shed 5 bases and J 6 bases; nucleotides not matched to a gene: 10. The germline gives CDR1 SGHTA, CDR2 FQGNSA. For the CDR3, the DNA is TGTGCCAGCAGCCCAGATAGCGGGGGGATCTCCGAGCAGTACTTC. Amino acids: CASSPDSGGISEQYF. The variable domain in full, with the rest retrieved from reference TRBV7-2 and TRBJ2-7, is GAGVSQSPSNKVTEKGKDVELRCDPISGHTALYWYRQSLGQGLEFLIYFQGNSAPDKSGLPSDRFSAERTGGSVSTLTIQRTQQEDSAVYLCASSPDSGGISEQYFGPGTRLTVT.

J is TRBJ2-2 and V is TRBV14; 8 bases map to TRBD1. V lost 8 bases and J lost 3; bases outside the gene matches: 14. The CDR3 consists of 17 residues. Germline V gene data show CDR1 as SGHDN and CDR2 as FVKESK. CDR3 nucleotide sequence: TGTGCCAGCTCAAAAGAGGGCAGGGGGCTTGACACCGGGGAGCTGTTTTTT. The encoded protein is CASSKEGRGLDTGELFF.

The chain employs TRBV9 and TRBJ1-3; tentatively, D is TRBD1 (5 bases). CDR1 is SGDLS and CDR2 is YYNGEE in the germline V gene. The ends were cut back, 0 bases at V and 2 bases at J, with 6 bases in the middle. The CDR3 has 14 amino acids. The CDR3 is CASSVGDPGNTIYF. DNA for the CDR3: TGTGCCAGCAGCGTAGGGGACCCTGGAAACACCATATATTTT.

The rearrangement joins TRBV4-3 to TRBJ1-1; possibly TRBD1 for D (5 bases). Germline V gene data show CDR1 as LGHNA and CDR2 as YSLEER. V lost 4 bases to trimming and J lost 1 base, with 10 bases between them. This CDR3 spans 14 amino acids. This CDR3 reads CASSRTTGNTEAFF. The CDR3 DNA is TGCGCCAGCAGCCGAACAACAGGGAACACTGAAGCTTTCTTT.

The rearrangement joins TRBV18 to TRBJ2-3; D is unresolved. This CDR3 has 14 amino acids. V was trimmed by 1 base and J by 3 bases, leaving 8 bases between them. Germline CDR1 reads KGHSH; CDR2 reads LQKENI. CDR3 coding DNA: TGTGCCAGCTCACCACTTCCGGGTACAGATACGCAGTATTTT. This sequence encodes CASSPLPGTDTQYF. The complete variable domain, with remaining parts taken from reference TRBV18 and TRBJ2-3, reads NAGVMQNPRHLVRRRGQEARLRCSPMKGHSHVYWYRQLPEEGLKFMVYLQKENIIDESGMPKERFSAEFPKEGPSILRIQQVVRGDSAAYFCASSPLPGTDTQYFGPGTRLTVL.